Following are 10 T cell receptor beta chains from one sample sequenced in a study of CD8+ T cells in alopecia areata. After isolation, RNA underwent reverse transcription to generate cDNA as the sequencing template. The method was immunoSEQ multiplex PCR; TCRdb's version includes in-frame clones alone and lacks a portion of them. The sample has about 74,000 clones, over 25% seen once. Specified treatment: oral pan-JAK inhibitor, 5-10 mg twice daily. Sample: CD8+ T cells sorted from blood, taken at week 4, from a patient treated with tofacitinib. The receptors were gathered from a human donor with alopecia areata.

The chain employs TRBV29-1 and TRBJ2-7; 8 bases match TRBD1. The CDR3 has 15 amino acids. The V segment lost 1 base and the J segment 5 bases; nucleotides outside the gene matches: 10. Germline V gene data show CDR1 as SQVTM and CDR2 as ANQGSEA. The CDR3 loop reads CSVEGGTGEVNEQYF. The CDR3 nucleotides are TGCAGCGTTGAAGGGGGGACAGGAGAGGTCAACGAGCAGTACTTC.

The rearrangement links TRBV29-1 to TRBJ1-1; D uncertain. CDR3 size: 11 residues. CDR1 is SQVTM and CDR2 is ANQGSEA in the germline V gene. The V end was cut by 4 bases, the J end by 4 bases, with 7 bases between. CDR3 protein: CSVAKVTEAFF. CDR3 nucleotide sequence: TGCAGCGTTGCTAAGGTCACTGAAGCTTTCTTT.

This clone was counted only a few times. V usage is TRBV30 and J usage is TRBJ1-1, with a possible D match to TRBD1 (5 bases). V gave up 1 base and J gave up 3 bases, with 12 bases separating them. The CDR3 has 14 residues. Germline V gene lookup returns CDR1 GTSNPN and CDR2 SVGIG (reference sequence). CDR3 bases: TGTGCCTGGAGTGAAGGGAGGGGAGACACTGAAGCTTTCTTT. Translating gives CAWSEGRGDTEAFF.

The CDR3 DNA is TGTGCCAGCAGTTACAACCCTAGGTATGGCTACACCTTC. Its translation: CASSYNPRYGYTF. The rearrangement joins TRBV6-5 to TRBJ1-2; D is undetermined. The germline V and J ends were trimmed by 2 bases and 5 bases, with 9 bases remaining between them. Germline V gene data show CDR1 as MNHEY and CDR2 as SVGAGI. CDR3 length equals 13 residues.

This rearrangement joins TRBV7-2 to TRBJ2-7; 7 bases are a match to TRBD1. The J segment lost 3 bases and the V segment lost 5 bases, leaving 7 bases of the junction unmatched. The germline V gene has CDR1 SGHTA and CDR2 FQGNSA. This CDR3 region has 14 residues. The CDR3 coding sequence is TGTGCCAGCAGCCCTATGGGGACAGTCTACGAGCAGTACTTC. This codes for CASSPMGTVYEQYF. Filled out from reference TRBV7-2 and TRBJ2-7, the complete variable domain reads GAGVSQSPSNKVTEKGKDVELRCDPISGHTALYWYRQSLGQGLEFLIYFQGNSAPDKSGLPSDRFSAERTGGSVSTLTIQRTQQEDSAVYLCASSPMGTVYEQYFGPGTRLTVT.

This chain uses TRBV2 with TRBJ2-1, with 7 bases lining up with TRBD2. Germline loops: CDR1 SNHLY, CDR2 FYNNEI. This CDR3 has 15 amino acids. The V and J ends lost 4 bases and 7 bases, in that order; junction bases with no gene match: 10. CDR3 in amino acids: CASSASGDVLNEQFF. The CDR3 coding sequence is TGTGCCAGCAGTGCCAGCGGGGACGTGCTGAATGAGCAGTTCTTC.

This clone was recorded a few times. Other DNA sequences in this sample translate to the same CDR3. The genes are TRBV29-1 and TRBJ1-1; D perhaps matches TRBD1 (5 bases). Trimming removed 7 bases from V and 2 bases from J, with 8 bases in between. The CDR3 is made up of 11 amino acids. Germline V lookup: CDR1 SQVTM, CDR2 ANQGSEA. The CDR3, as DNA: TGCAGCGGCCGGGACAACACTGAAGCTTTCTTT. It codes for CSGRDNTEAFF.

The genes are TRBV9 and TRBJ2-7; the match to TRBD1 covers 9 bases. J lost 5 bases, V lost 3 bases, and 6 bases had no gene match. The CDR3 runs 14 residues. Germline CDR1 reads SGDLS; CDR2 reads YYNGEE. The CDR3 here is CASSAGDRANEQYF. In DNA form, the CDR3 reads TGTGCCAGCAGCGCGGGGGACAGGGCAAACGAGCAGTACTTC.

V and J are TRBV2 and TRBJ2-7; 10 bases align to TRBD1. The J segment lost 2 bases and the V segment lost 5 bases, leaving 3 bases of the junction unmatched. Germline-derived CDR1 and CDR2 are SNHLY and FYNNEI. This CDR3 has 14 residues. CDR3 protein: CASSPGQGAYEQYF. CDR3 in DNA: TGTGCCAGCAGTCCCGGACAGGGGGCCTACGAGCAGTACTTC. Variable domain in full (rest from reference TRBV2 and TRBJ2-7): EPEVTQTPSHQVTQMGQEVILRCVPISNHLYFYWYRQILGQKVEFLVSFYNNEISEKSEIFDDQFSVERPDGSNFTLKIRSTKLEDSAMYFCASSPGQGAYEQYFGPGTRLTVT.

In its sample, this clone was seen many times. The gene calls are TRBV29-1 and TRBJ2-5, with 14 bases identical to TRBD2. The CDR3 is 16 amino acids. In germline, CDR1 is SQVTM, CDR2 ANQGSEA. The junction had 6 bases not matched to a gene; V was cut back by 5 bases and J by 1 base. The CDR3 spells CSVPGLAGDSQETQYF. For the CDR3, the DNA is TGCAGCGTTCCGGGACTAGCGGGAGACAGCCAAGAGACCCAGTACTTC.